This entry lists 17 T cell receptor beta chains sequenced from one sample in a study of regulatory T cells in long-lasting Graves disease. iRepertoire HTBI primers and Arm-PCR of CDR3 regions built TCR beta libraries. Using its own MiXCR run on the multiplex PCR reads, TCRdb lists one record per CDR3 protein. Of more than 300,000 distinct CDR3 sequences listed, roughly 24% are singletons. Time point given: persistent/refractory GD, antithyroid drugs over 5 years with positive TRAb. The TCR library was made from RNA that had been extracted from PBMCs in TRIzol. The sequencing used peripheral blood mononuclear cells (PBMCs), collected when the disease was refractory, from a patient treated with antithyroid drugs. All receptors derive from a middle-aged woman with Graves disease.

This clonotype was recorded at least ten times. The rearrangement links TRBV28 to TRBJ1-5; D is unclear. The germline V gene has CDR1 MDHEN and CDR2 SYDVKM. V lost 0 bases and J lost 7, with 10 bases in between. The CDR3 consists of 14 residues. CDR3 in amino acids: CASSLWGWGQPQHF. The CDR3 DNA is TGTGCCAGCAGTTTATGGGGGTGGGGACAGCCCCAGCATTTT. The entire variable domain, with the rest obtained from reference TRBV28 and TRBJ1-5, is as follows: DVKVTQSSRYLVKRTGEKVFLECVQDMDHENMFWYRQDPGLGLRLIYFSYDVKMKEKGDIPEGYSVSREKKERFSLILESASTNQTSMYLCASSLWGWGQPQHFGDGTRLSIL.

This clonotype was found a few times. The rearrangement uses TRBV6-1 and TRBJ1-5; 8 nucleotides agree with TRBD1. Germline V gives CDR1 MNHNS, CDR2 SASEGT. The CDR3 sequence is 15 residues long. Germline trimming cut 6 bases from V and 2 bases from J; bases unmatched to any gene: 6. The CDR3 DNA is TGTGCCAGCAGGCCCCAGGGGGCCGGCAATCAGCCCCAGCATTTT. As protein: CASRPQGAGNQPQHF.

This clonotype was counted at least ten times. The chain joins TRBV28 to TRBJ2-7, with D maybe TRBD2 (6 bases). This CDR3 has 15 amino acids. The germline CDR1 and CDR2 sequences are MDHEN and SYDVKM. The ends were cut back, 6 bases at V and 2 bases at J, with 17 bases in the middle. The CDR3 sequence is CASSAGSVLAYEQYF. The CDR3 DNA sequence: TGTGCCAGCAGCGCGGGGTCCGTTCTGGCCTACGAGCAGTACTTC.

This rearrangement joins TRBV20-1 to TRBJ2-7, with TRBD2 matching 13 bases. The CDR3 loop spans 14 amino acids. CDR1 is DFQATT and CDR2 is SNEGSKA in the germline V gene (reference sequence). With V trimmed by 3 bases and J by 4 bases, 3 bases remained unmatched. The CDR3 DNA sequence: TGCAGTGCTAGGGGGACTAGCGGGAAATACGAGCAGTACTTC. It specifies CSARGTSGKYEQYF.

This clonotype was counted a single time. The CDR3 DNA is TGTGCCAGCAGATCTAGCGGGAGGGCCGGTGGTGAGCAGTTCTTC. Translation: CASRSSGRAGGEQFF. This chain joins TRBV6-1 and TRBJ2-1, with TRBD2 matching over 12 bases. J was trimmed by 9 bases and V by 6 bases; bases with no gene match: 9. The CDR3 spans 15 residues. The germline V gene has CDR1 MNHNS and CDR2 SASEGT.

The rearrangement links TRBV27 to TRBJ2-3, with D possibly being TRBD2 (6 bases). V was clipped by 6 bases and J by 4 bases, with 20 bases between them. CDR1 MNHEY and CDR2 SMNVEV come from the germline V gene (reference sequence). This CDR3 has 16 residues. CDR3 sequence reads: CASSLRSGRDPDTQYF. The CDR3 nucleotides read TGTGCCAGCAGCTTAAGGTCCGGGCGGGACCCAGATACGCAGTATTTT.

This chain links TRBV19 with TRBJ1-2; D may be TRBD1 (5 bases). V was clipped by 5 bases and J by 5 bases, with 18 bases between them. The length of the CDR3 is 15 residues. Germline V gene data show CDR1 as LNHDA and CDR2 as SQIVND (reference sequence). This chain's CDR3 is CASSYQPGTVYGYTF. In DNA, the CDR3 is TGTGCCAGTAGTTACCAACCCGGGACGGTTTATGGCTACACCTTC.

The V gene is TRBV12-3 or TRBV12-4, the J gene TRBJ1-5; a weak D match, TRBD1 (5 bases). CDR3 size: 15 residues. V was pared by 3 bases and J by 3 bases, with 12 bases between. CDR3 in amino acids: CASSFARGYNQPQHF. In DNA form, the CDR3 reads TGTGCCAGCAGTTTTGCTCGGGGGTACAATCAGCCCCAGCATTTT.

As concerns this clonotype: This may stem from a read error, because a much larger clone lies one nucleotide away. The gene calls are TRBV29-1 and TRBJ1-6; TRBD1 matches at 10 bases. Germline trimming cut 5 bases from V and 5 bases from J; bases unmatched to any gene: 9. Germline values: CDR1 SQVTM, CDR2 ANQGSEA. CDR3 length equals 16 residues. The CDR3 DNA is TGCAGCGTTCCAGGACAGGGGGGCACGCATAATTCACCCCTCCACTTT. Protein: CSVPGQGGTHNSPLHF.

The rearrangement links TRBV5-1 to TRBJ2-7; a possible D gene is TRBD1 (5 bases). Germline lookup yields CDR1 SGHRS and CDR2 YFSETQ. The CDR3 totals 15 residues. V shed 1 base and J shed 0 bases, with 11 bases lying between them. CDR3 in DNA: TGCGCCAGCAGCTTGACTGCAGGGAACTCCTACGAGCAGTACTTC. Protein sequence: CASSLTAGNSYEQYF. Filled out from reference TRBV5-1 and TRBJ2-7, the complete variable domain reads KAGVTQTPRYLIKTRGQQVTLSCSPISGHRSVSWYQQTPGQGLQFLFEYFSETQRNKGNFPGRFSGRQFSNSRSEMNVSTLELGDSALYLCASSLTAGNSYEQYFGPGTRLTVT.

This clonotype was detected a few times. This chain uses TRBV5-6 with TRBJ1-1, with D unresolved. Trimming removed 4 bases at V and 0 bases at J, with 13 bases between. In germline, CDR1 is SGHDT, CDR2 YYEEEE. CDR3 length: 15 residues. The CDR3 here is CASSAAVALNTEAFF. The CDR3, as DNA: TGTGCCAGCAGCGCCGCAGTGGCATTGAACACTGAAGCTTTCTTT. The variable domain in full, with the rest retrieved from reference TRBV5-6 and TRBJ1-1, is DAGVTQSPTHLIKTRGQQVTLRCSPKSGHDTVSWYQQALGQGPQFIFQYYEEEERQRGNFPDRFSGHQFPNYSSELNVNALLLGDSALYLCASSAAVALNTEAFFGQGTRLTVV.

This clonotype has more than one count but fewer than ten. The chain uses TRBV12-3 or TRBV12-4 and TRBJ2-2; TRBD1 matches 9 bases. The J segment lost 2 bases and the V segment lost 6 bases, leaving 4 bases of the junction unmatched. This CDR3 has 15 amino acids. The CDR3 sequence is CASSTGGANTGELFF. The DNA for the CDR3 is TGTGCCAGCAGCACAGGGGGCGCAAACACCGGGGAGCTGTTTTTT.

The chain recombines TRBV2 with TRBJ2-3; no clear D gene. The CDR3 length is 13 residues. CDR1 is SNHLY, CDR2 FYNNEI, per germline. V lost 6 bases to trimming and J lost 2 bases, with 9 bases between them. CDR3 DNA sequence: TGTGCCAGCAGCTCCGGATTCACAGATACGCAGTATTTT. Translated: CASSSGFTDTQYF.

This clonotype turned up a few times. The rearrangement uses TRBV28 and TRBJ1-4; 8 nucleotides align to TRBD1. The CDR3 length is 14 residues. The trim removed 1 base at V and 8 bases at J, leaving 3 bases unmatched. Germline values: CDR1 MDHEN, CDR2 SYDVKM. CDR3 residues: CASSLFGQGEKLFF. The CDR3 DNA is TGTGCCAGCAGTTTATTCGGACAGGGAGAAAAACTGTTTTTT.

The rearrangement links TRBV7-2 to TRBJ2-3; D is possibly TRBD1 or TRBD2 (5 bases each). This CDR3 comprises 15 residues. Trimming took 7 bases from V and 0 from J, leaving 14 bases between them. Germline V gene sequence: CDR1 SGHTA, CDR2 FQGNSA. The CDR3 nucleotides are TGTGCCAGCACCATGGGACGGCTCAGCACAGATACGCAGTATTTT. Amino acids: CASTMGRLSTDTQYF.

In this sample, this clonotype turned up many times. The chain links TRBV27 to TRBJ2-7, with D perhaps being TRBD1 or TRBD2 (5 bases each). This CDR3 comprises 14 residues. Looked up from germline, CDR1 is MNHEY and CDR2 is SMNVEV (reference sequence). Trimming stripped 5 bases from V and 1 base from J, with 12 bases between. CDR3 sequence: CASSGWDPSYEQYF. CDR3 nucleotides: TGTGCCAGCAGTGGGTGGGACCCTTCCTACGAGCAGTACTTC.

This clonotype was counted at least ten times. CDR3 bases: TGTGCCAGCAGAAGAACAGGGGCGGGCAATCAGCCCCAGCATTTT. This gives the protein CASRRTGAGNQPQHF. The V gene is TRBV6-1, the J gene TRBJ1-5; 7 bases match TRBD1. After removal of 6 bases from V and 2 bases from J, the junction contained 7 bases not matched to a gene. The CDR3 is 15 residues long. Germline V CDR1 and CDR2: MNHNS, SASEGT.